The clone carrying this TCR beta chain was observed a few times. The data stem from a study of response to subunit inactivated influenza vaccine. The CDR3 is 14 amino acids. CDR1 is MNHEY, CDR2 SMNVEV, per germline (reference sequence). Losses at the gene ends were 4 bases for V and 8 bases for J; bases not matched to a gene: 6. TCRdb re-called the RT-PCR reads through MiXCR, storing one row per CDR3 protein. The sample includes some 600,000 distinct CDR3 sequences, 14% of them seen just once. This receptor was obtained from a man aged 50-59 years who received an inactivated influenza vaccine. The chain uses TRBV27 and TRBJ1-4, with 8 bases fitting TRBD1. The sequencing used PBMCs from blood, collected 14 to 15 days before vaccination. The CDR3 is CASSSGQGREKLFF. As DNA, the CDR3 is TGTGCCAGCAGTTCCGGACAGGGCCGAGAAAAACTGTTTTTT.